This T cell receptor beta chain was found in a study of T cell clonotyping in hematopoietic cell transplantation. The wider study: Recipients' pretransplant samples followed cytoreduction.

TCRdb keeps only in-frame clones here, not all; method: immunoSEQ multiplex PCR. Of tens of thousands of clones listed, around 85% were seen once; the top ten hold roughly 3.1%. Described time point: recipient sample about 28 days before transplant, after cytoreduction. Sequencing was performed on peripheral blood mononuclear cells, taken before stem cell transplant. The clonotype was recovered from a man between 60 and 75 years old with acute myeloid leukemia. Some clones in this sample may be carry-over from other donors' samples.

The CDR3 bases are TGTGCCAGCTCACCACTCTCAGGCCGCCAGCATTTT. Protein sequence: CASSPLSGRQHF. The chain uses TRBV18 and TRBJ1-5; D unresolved. Trimming pared 1 base from V and 12 bases from J, leaving 10 bases between. CDR3 length: 12 residues. Germline V gene sequence: CDR1 KGHSH, CDR2 LQKENI. Full variable domain (rest looked up from reference TRBV18 and TRBJ1-5): NAGVMQNPRHLVRRRGQEARLRCSPMKGHSHVYWYRQLPEEGLKFMVYLQKENIIDESGMPKERFSAEFPKEGPSILRIQQVVRGDSAAYFCASSPLSGRQHFGDGTRLSIL.